A single sample is the source of the 31 T cell receptor beta chains below, sequenced in a study of early T cells in non-severe SARS-CoV-2 infection. TCRdb itself ran the 5' RACE reads through MiXCR, one entry per CDR3 protein. Of some 91,000 distinct CDR3 sequences listed, 13% are singletons. Sequences were obtained from whole blood. The receptors shown here come from an adult who was a healthcare worker with PCR-confirmed SARS-CoV-2 infection or an uninfected control (not recorded which).

This clonotype was found a few times. As DNA, the CDR3 is TGTGCCACCAGTGACCCAGGGGGGGCGATTGGTGCTTTCTTT. It is translated as CATSDPGGAIGAFF. The chain carries TRBV24-1 and TRBJ1-1, with 7 positions matching TRBD1. The CDR3 spans 14 residues. Trimming took 4 bases from V and 11 from J; bases not matched to a gene: 12. CDR1 and CDR2 (germline): KGHDR, SFDVKD.

This clonotype was detected only a few times. The chain couples TRBV6-2 or TRBV6-3 to TRBJ2-7, with 7 bases identical to TRBD2. Germline loops: CDR1 MNHEY, CDR2 SVGEGT. V dropped 6 bases and J dropped 0; count of bases not matched to a gene: 5. The CDR3 has 14 residues. For the CDR3, the DNA is TGTGCCAGCAGAGGCGGGGGAAGCTCCTACGAGCAGTACTTC. Its protein product is CASRGGGSSYEQYF.

This clonotype was observed a handful of times. The chain has TRBV29-1 and TRBJ2-7; either TRBD1 or TRBD2 may supply D (5 bases each). Deletions cut 7 bases from V and 3 bases from J, with 16 bases between. The germline V gene has CDR1 SQVTM and CDR2 ANQGSEA. This CDR3 region has 13 residues. As DNA, the CDR3 is TGCAGCGCGGCTTGGGACCCGGGCTACGAGCAGTACTTC. This sequence encodes CSAAWDPGYEQYF.

This clonotype was detected a few times. The V call is TRBV20-1, the J call TRBJ1-1; D ambiguous. The CDR3 extends over 12 amino acids. V shed 3 bases and J shed 1 base, with 6 bases lying between them. Germline V gene data show CDR1 as DFQATT and CDR2 as SNEGSKA (reference sequence). The DNA of the CDR3 is TGCAGTGCTAGGGAGGGGAACACTGAAGCTTTCTTT. This codes for CSAREGNTEAFF.

V usage is TRBV7-2 and J usage is TRBJ2-7, with a weak D call TRBD2 (5 bases). V gave up 4 bases and J gave up 7 bases, with 20 bases separating them. There are 15 residues in the CDR3. Per germline, CDR1 SGHTA and CDR2 FQGNSA. CDR3 region: CASSSSSSPPSEQYF. CDR3 coding DNA: TGTGCCAGCAGCTCCTCTAGCAGCCCCCCTTCGGAGCAGTACTTC.

At least ten counts were recorded for this clonotype. This chain links TRBV5-1 with TRBJ2-3; 10 bases match TRBD2. The CDR3 is made up of 15 amino acids. Germline values: CDR1 SGHRS, CDR2 YFSETQ. Losses at the gene ends were 7 bases for V and 1 base for J; bases not matched to a gene: 6. The CDR3 protein is CASARTSGRTDTQYF. The CDR3, as DNA: TGCGCCAGCGCAAGGACTAGCGGTCGCACAGATACGCAGTATTTT.

V is TRBV5-1 and J is TRBJ2-1; 7 bases are a match to TRBD2. CDR1 SGHRS and CDR2 YFSETQ come from the germline V gene. V gave up 0 bases and J gave up 0 bases; unmatched junction bases: 3. The CDR3 length is 16 residues. CDR3 in amino acids: CASSLDRGVSYNEQFF. CDR3 bases: TGCGCCAGCAGCTTGGATCGGGGGGTCTCCTACAATGAGCAGTTCTTC. Looking up the rest from reference TRBV5-1 and TRBJ2-1 gives the full variable domain: KAGVTQTPRYLIKTRGQQVTLSCSPISGHRSVSWYQQTPGQGLQFLFEYFSETQRNKGNFPGRFSGRQFSNSRSEMNVSTLELGDSALYLCASSLDRGVSYNEQFFGPGTRLTVL.

This clonotype has more than one count but fewer than ten. The J gene is TRBJ2-1, the V gene TRBV4-3, with 12 nucleotides matching TRBD2. V was clipped by 5 bases and J by 5 bases; unmatched bases: 4. CDR3 length equals 15 residues. Germline CDR1 LGHNA, CDR2 YSLEER. The CDR3 sequence is CASSSSGGANNEQFF. The CDR3 coding sequence is TGCGCCAGCAGCTCTAGCGGGGGGGCGAACAATGAGCAGTTCTTC.

This clonotype came up many times. The rearrangement joins TRBV11-2 to TRBJ2-1, with 10 positions matching TRBD2. Germline V gene sequence: CDR1 SGHAT, CDR2 FQNNGV. The CDR3 runs to 15 residues. With 4 bases clipped from V and 0 bases from J, the junction kept 0 bases outside the gene matches. The CDR3 nucleotides are TGTGCCAGCAGCTGGACTAGCGGCTCCTACAATGAGCAGTTCTTC. It encodes CASSWTSGSYNEQFF.

V and J are TRBV11-2 and TRBJ2-3, with 9 bases that match TRBD2. This CDR3 region has 18 residues. V was clipped by 3 bases and J by 4 bases; unmatched bases: 14. In germline, CDR1 is SGHAT, CDR2 FQNNGV. This CDR3 is CASSFRAGGSRVSDTQYF. CDR3 DNA: TGTGCCAGCAGCTTCCGGGCGGGGGGGAGCAGAGTCTCAGATACGCAGTATTTT.

This clonotype was recorded a few times. The V and J genes are TRBV29-1 and TRBJ1-1; the D is unclear. The CDR3 has 12 residues. Germline values: CDR1 SQVTM, CDR2 ANQGSEA. The ends were cut back, 7 bases at V and 0 bases at J, with 9 bases in the middle. In DNA, the CDR3 is TGCAGCGCCAAACTAGTGAACACTGAAGCTTTCTTT. Its protein is CSAKLVNTEAFF.

Note on this clonotype: The junction differs from germline at one of its ends, possibly a read error. The J gene is TRBJ1-6, the V gene TRBV5-1, with D tentatively TRBD1 (6 bases). CDR1 is SGHRS, CDR2 YFSETQ, per germline. This CDR3 is 16 amino acids long. The DNA of the CDR3 is TGCGCCAGCAGTCCGCTCGGTACAGGGTATAATTCACCCCTCCATTTT. This sequence encodes CASSPLGTGYNSPLHF.

This clonotype was seen only a few times. The chain employs TRBV2 and TRBJ1-5; D is undetermined. Deletions cut 6 bases from V and 9 bases from J, with 21 bases between. The CDR3 loop spans 15 amino acids. The germline CDR1 and CDR2 sequences are SNHLY and FYNNEI. This CDR3 is CASRESPGPLGPQHF. CDR3 bases: TGTGCCAGCAGGGAATCCCCCGGACCTTTGGGGCCCCAGCATTTT.

This chain links TRBV9 with TRBJ1-5; tentatively, D is TRBD1 (5 bases). V lost 0 bases and J lost 1, with 14 bases in between. The CDR3 covers 17 residues. Germline values: CDR1 SGDLS, CDR2 YYNGEE. The CDR3 region is CASSVGQGFSSNQPQHF. The CDR3 DNA reads TGTGCCAGCAGCGTAGGTCAGGGCTTTAGCAGCAATCAGCCCCAGCATTTT.

This sequence joins TRBV7-2 and TRBJ1-1; TRBD1 might be the D (6 bases). Trimming cost V 7 bases and J 2 bases, with 14 bases left between them. Germline V CDR1 and CDR2: SGHTA, FQGNSA. This CDR3 comprises 14 residues. CDR3 in DNA: TGTGCCAGCACCGAAGGAGGGGGAAACACTGAAGCTTTCTTT. Its protein product is CASTEGGGNTEAFF.

This clonotype was seen more than once but under ten times. J is TRBJ1-1 and V is TRBV18; D might be TRBD1 (5 bases). V was cut by 2 bases and J by 4 bases, with 17 bases left in between. CDR1 is KGHSH and CDR2 is LQKENI in the germline V gene. The CDR3 runs to 16 residues. This CDR3 reads CASSPGGSGYSTEAFF. The DNA for the CDR3 is TGTGCCAGCTCACCAGGGGGGTCTGGGTACTCCACTGAAGCTTTCTTT.

Only a few counts were recorded for this clonotype. This chain connects TRBV7-7 to TRBJ2-1; D might be TRBD1 (6 bases). Germline CDR1 and CDR2: SSHAT and FNYEAQ (reference sequence). This CDR3 contains 13 residues. Trimming stripped 1 base from V and 6 bases from J, with 7 bases between. The CDR3 here is CASSLDRVNEQFF. The CDR3 DNA sequence: TGTGCCAGCAGCTTAGACAGGGTCAATGAGCAGTTCTTC.

This clonotype was counted ten times or more. This chain joins TRBV20-1 and TRBJ2-3; D unresolved. Germline V gives CDR1 DFQATT, CDR2 SNEGSKA (reference sequence). Trimming cost V 3 bases and J 6 bases, with 13 bases left between them. The CDR3 runs 13 residues. CDR3 nucleotide sequence: TGCAGTGCTAGGGGCATACCGTCGGATACGCAGTATTTT. This encodes CSARGIPSDTQYF.

The table lists this clonotype with a few counts. V gene TRBV19 combines with J gene TRBJ1-5; D gene uncertain. Trimming stripped 3 bases from V and 2 bases from J, with 11 bases between. Per germline, CDR1 LNHDA and CDR2 SQIVND (reference sequence). There are 15 residues in the CDR3. The CDR3 nucleotides read TGTGCCAGTAGTATTATCCCCGAGGGCAATCAGCCCCAGCATTTT. Protein: CASSIIPEGNQPQHF.

The table lists this clonotype with many counts. The chain uses TRBV6-5 and TRBJ1-5; D is unresolved. Germline V gene data show CDR1 as MNHEY and CDR2 as SVGAGI. V shed 6 bases and J shed 7 bases, with 16 bases lying between them. This CDR3 region has 14 residues. The CDR3 loop is CASRKGGLGQPQHF. The CDR3 DNA reads TGTGCCAGCAGAAAAGGAGGGCTAGGGCAGCCCCAGCATTTT.

The chain combines TRBV19 with TRBJ2-2; perhaps TRBD2 as D (6 bases). V lost 5 bases and J 7 bases, leaving 14 bases between the germline ends. There are 14 residues in the CDR3. Per germline, CDR1 LNHDA and CDR2 SQIVND (reference sequence). CDR3 amino acids: CASSVGLGYGELFF. DNA of the CDR3: TGTGCCAGTAGTGTGGGACTGGGGTACGGGGAGCTGTTTTTT.

This clonotype was seen repeatedly, ten times or more. J is TRBJ1-4 and V is TRBV28, with D perhaps TRBD1 (5 bases). CDR1 is MDHEN and CDR2 is SYDVKM in the germline V gene. CDR3 length: 19 residues. V lost 4 bases and J 8 bases, leaving 29 bases between the germline ends. The CDR3 region has the DNA TGTGCCAGCAGTTCCCTGACATACCGACGACAGTTCGAGGGGGAAAAACTGTTTTTT. Protein sequence: CASSSLTYRRQFEGEKLFF.

The rearrangement links TRBV2 to TRBJ2-7; perhaps D is TRBD1 or TRBD2 (7 bases each). The CDR3 has 14 amino acids. V shed 6 bases and J shed 3 bases, with 15 bases lying between them. Looked up from germline, CDR1 is SNHLY and CDR2 is FYNNEI. The CDR3 region is CASSQGGDSYEQYF. The CDR3 DNA is TGTGCCAGCAGCCAAGGGGGGGACAGCTACGAGCAGTACTTC.

CDR3 nucleotides: TGTGCCAGCAGTTACTCGCGAAACGCCTATTATGGCTACACCTTC. Translation gives CASSYSRNAYYGYTF. The genes are TRBV6-5 and TRBJ1-2; D is unclear. Trimming removed 0 bases at V and 5 bases at J, with 13 bases between. The CDR3 has 15 amino acids. Germline CDR1 and CDR2: MNHEY and SVGAGI.

This chain connects TRBV7-2 to TRBJ1-2; weak D call: TRBD1 (6 bases). Germline CDR1 and CDR2: SGHTA and FQGNSA. V was clipped by 0 bases and J by 4 bases, with 15 bases between them. The CDR3 loop spans 16 amino acids. In DNA form, the CDR3 reads TGTGCCAGCAGCTTAGCGTACAGGGTGAATCTCTATGGCTACACCTTC. Translation: CASSLAYRVNLYGYTF. Using reference TRBV7-2 and TRBJ1-2 for the parts outside the CDR3, the full variable domain is GAGVSQSPSNKVTEKGKDVELRCDPISGHTALYWYRQSLGQGLEFLIYFQGNSAPDKSGLPSDRFSAERTGGSVSTLTIQRTQQEDSAVYLCASSLAYRVNLYGYTFGSGTRLTVV.

This clonotype was picked up many times. This rearrangement joins TRBV28 to TRBJ1-1; 9 bases are shared with TRBD1. Germline assignment: CDR1 MDHEN and CDR2 SYDVKM. The CDR3 sequence is 17 residues long. V shed 5 bases, J shed 0 bases, and the junction held 10 bases outside the gene matches. Here the CDR3 reads CASSQQGASSMNTEAFF. CDR3 DNA: TGTGCCAGCAGTCAACAGGGGGCGAGTTCTATGAACACTGAAGCTTTCTTT.

In this sample, this clonotype turned up many times. The chain couples TRBV14 to TRBJ1-1; perhaps TRBD1 as D (5 bases). Germline values: CDR1 SGHDN, CDR2 FVKESK. With 2 bases removed from V and 1 base from J, the gap between germline ends came to 14 bases. The CDR3 has 16 amino acids. The CDR3 region is CASSQPLDRPNTEAFF. In nucleotides, the CDR3 is TGTGCCAGCAGCCAACCCCTCGACAGACCGAACACTGAAGCTTTCTTT.

This clonotype was counted between two and nine times. The V and J genes are TRBV15 and TRBJ1-5; 7 positions match TRBD1. Germline V lookup: CDR1 LNHNV, CDR2 YYDKDF (reference sequence). CDR3 length equals 16 residues. V lost 5 bases to trimming and J lost 2 bases; unmatched junction nucleotides: 9. The CDR3 loop is CATSVYRGQRNQPQHF. The CDR3, as DNA: TGTGCCACCAGCGTATACAGGGGTCAACGCAATCAGCCCCAGCATTTT.

The chain employs TRBV7-7 and TRBJ2-5; 7 nucleotides agree with TRBD2. Germline CDR1 and CDR2: SSHAT and FNYEAQ (reference sequence). The CDR3 is made up of 17 amino acids. V was clipped by 5 bases and J by 5 bases; unmatched bases: 17. The CDR3, as DNA: TGTGCCAGCAGCCCAACTCCGGGGGGACTGGGGTGGGAGACCCAGTACTTC. Protein product: CASSPTPGGLGWETQYF.

J is TRBJ2-7 and V is TRBV3-1; tentatively, D is TRBD1 or TRBD2 (5 bases each). Between the trimmed V and J ends, which lost 4 bases and 7 bases, there was a span of 14 bases. Germline assignment: CDR1 LGHDT and CDR2 YNNKEL (reference sequence). The CDR3 covers 13 residues. CDR3 residues: CASSRLWDGEQYF. The CDR3 DNA follows: TGTGCCAGCAGCCGCTTGTGGGACGGAGAGCAGTACTTC.

The chain uses TRBV5-5 and TRBJ2-7; TRBD1 is a possible D gene (5 bases). The CDR3 is made up of 15 amino acids. Germline-derived CDR1 and CDR2 are SGHKS and YYEKEE (reference sequence). V lost 4 bases and J lost 0, with 14 bases in between. CDR3 amino acids: CASSRGQGHSYEQYF. CDR3 nucleotide sequence: TGTGCCAGCAGCCGAGGACAAGGTCACTCCTACGAGCAGTACTTC. Variable domain in full (rest from reference TRBV5-5 and TRBJ2-7): DAGVTQSPTHLIKTRGQQVTLRCSPISGHKSVSWYQQVLGQGPQFIFQYYEKEERGRGNFPDRFSARQFPNYSSELNVNALLLGDSALYLCASSRGQGHSYEQYFGPGTRLTVT.